What follows is one TCR beta chain and its context. TCRdb's table, derived via immunoSEQ multiplex PCR, lists solely in-frame clones and lacks some. The sample shows about 60,000 clones, 80% to 95% of them seen only once. The sample comes from a study of T cell changes during pregnancy in multiple sclerosis. Germline trimming cut 3 bases from V and 0 bases from J; bases unmatched to any gene: 7. The CDR3 spans 16 residues. Germline CDR1 LNHDA, CDR2 SQIVND (reference sequence). The chain recombines TRBV19 with TRBJ1-1; 7 bases line up with TRBD1. This receptor was identified in a female donor with multiple sclerosis, enrolled in a pregnancy study. Sequences were derived from peripheral blood, sampled in the first trimester of pregnancy. CDR3 residues: CASSIEGGIVNTEAFF. The DNA of the CDR3 is TGTGCCAGTAGTATTGAAGGGGGCATCGTGAACACTGAAGCTTTCTTT.